One sample yielded the 20 T cell receptor beta chains listed below, sequenced in a study of T cell responses to AZD1222 COVID-19 vaccine. Clones were sequenced by immunoSEQ multiplex PCR, and TCRdb holds only the in-frame ones, with some missing. This sample has roughly 99,000 clones, with around 90% found just once. The source material was peripheral blood, sampled on day 0 of AZD1222 vaccination. These receptors originate from an adult in good health.

The chain links TRBV7-6 to TRBJ2-7; 7 positions agree with TRBD1. This CDR3 region has 13 residues. J was trimmed by 6 bases and V by 4 bases; bases with no gene match: 6. Germline V gene sequence: CDR1 SGHVS, CDR2 FNYEAQ. CDR3 DNA sequence: TGTGCCAGCAGCTCCCGAACAGGGGCCGAGCAGTACTTC. Protein: CASSSRTGAEQYF.

V is TRBV4-2 and J is TRBJ2-5; 10 bases align to TRBD2. Germline lookup yields CDR1 LGHNA and CDR2 YNFKEQ. The CDR3 has 18 amino acids. V dropped 2 bases and J dropped 5; count of bases not matched to a gene: 14. The CDR3 DNA follows: TGTGCCAGCAGCCAACAAGGGGGAGAGCTAGCGGGGGTCGAGACCCAGTACTTC. As protein: CASSQQGGELAGVETQYF.

The chain recombines TRBV5-1 with TRBJ2-2; D is perhaps TRBD1 (7 bases). V lost 4 bases and J 2 bases, leaving 12 bases between the germline ends. The CDR3 totals 15 residues. Germline CDR1 and CDR2: SGHRS and YFSETQ. CDR3 DNA: TGCGCCAGCAGCCTCAGGGGGACTAACACCGGGGAGCTGTTTTTT. Its translation: CASSLRGTNTGELFF.

This chain joins TRBV12-3 or TRBV12-4 and TRBJ1-2, with TRBD1 as a possible D gene (5 bases). CDR3 length: 13 amino acids. The V end was cut by 3 bases, the J end by 4 bases, with 9 bases between. The CDR3 DNA sequence: TGTGCCAGCAGTTTTTCAGGGTCCTATGGCTACACCTTC. It specifies CASSFSGSYGYTF.

The chain uses TRBV7-2 and TRBJ2-2; 7 bases map to TRBD2. This CDR3 has 16 amino acids. The V gene end was trimmed by 5 bases and the J gene end by 0 bases; junction bases not matched to a gene: 6. Germline V gene lookup returns CDR1 SGHTA and CDR2 FQGNSA. The CDR3 loop is CASSVQSGTNTGELFF. As DNA, the CDR3 is TGTGCCAGCAGCGTACAGAGCGGGACGAACACCGGGGAGCTGTTTTTT.

This clone was detected a few times. V is TRBV29-1 and J is TRBJ1-2; 12 bases match TRBD1. The CDR3 covers 17 residues. Germline CDR1 SQVTM, CDR2 ANQGSEA. This chain's CDR3 is CSSSPPGTGGDRNGYTF. CDR3 coding DNA: TGCAGTTCATCTCCCCCCGGGACAGGGGGCGATAGGAATGGCTACACCTTC.

The rearrangement links TRBV6-6 to TRBJ2-7, with a tentative D call TRBD2 (6 bases). The germline V gene has CDR1 MNHNY and CDR2 SVGAGI (reference sequence). CDR3 length: 12 residues. The V and J ends lost 6 bases and 4 bases respectively, with 10 bases between them. CDR3 sequence: CASRNGGYEQYF. The DNA of the CDR3 is TGTGCCAGCAGAAACGGGGGTTACGAGCAGTACTTC.

This rearrangement joins TRBV19 to TRBJ2-2; tentative D call: TRBD1 (6 bases). The CDR3 consists of 15 residues. The V gene lost 6 bases and the J gene lost 5 bases, with 16 bases spanning the gap. Germline lookup yields CDR1 LNHDA and CDR2 SQIVND (reference sequence). DNA for the CDR3: TGTGCCAGTAGACCACTCAGGGGACGGACCGGGGAGCTGTTTTTT. Translation gives CASRPLRGRTGELFF.

This clone was observed a single time. The chain combines TRBV24-1 with TRBJ2-7; D remains ambiguous. The germline gives CDR1 KGHDR, CDR2 SFDVKD. The CDR3 is made up of 13 amino acids. Trimming removed 4 bases at V and 0 bases at J, with 6 bases between. The CDR3 DNA reads TGTGCCACCAGTGACCCAAACTCCTACGAGCAGTACTTC. Encoded protein: CATSDPNSYEQYF.

This chain connects TRBV3-1 (or the pseudogene TRBV3-2) to TRBJ2-5; D might be TRBD1 or TRBD2, each matching 5 bases. The CDR3 sequence is 15 residues long. Trimming took 3 bases from V and 9 from J, leaving 20 bases between them. The V gene's germline CDR1 is LGHDT and CDR2 YNNKEL (reference sequence). CDR3: CASSHGTGWARAQYF. The CDR3 bases are TGTGCCAGCAGCCATGGGACGGGGTGGGCTCGGGCCCAGTACTTC.

The V call is TRBV19, the J call TRBJ2-7, with TRBD2 matching over 12 bases. CDR1 is LNHDA and CDR2 is SQIVND in the germline V gene (reference sequence). V shed 4 bases and J 4 bases; nucleotides not matched to a gene: 5. The CDR3 has 15 residues. CDR3 DNA: TGTGCCAGTAGTACCGGACTAGCGGGACCTTACGAGCAGTACTTC. Amino acid sequence: CASSTGLAGPYEQYF.

This clone showed up just a few times. CDR3 nucleotide sequence: TGTGCCAGTAGTTATGGACAGAACACTGAAGCTTTCTTT. Translated: CASSYGQNTEAFF. The rearrangement links TRBV19 to TRBJ1-1; D perhaps matches TRBD1 (5 bases). V was trimmed by 5 bases and J by 1 base, leaving 8 bases between them. The length of the CDR3 is 13 residues. CDR1 and CDR2 (germline): LNHDA, SQIVND (reference sequence).

The V call is TRBV11-2, the J call TRBJ2-3; tentatively, D is TRBD2 (6 bases). With 0 bases removed from V and 1 base from J, the gap between germline ends came to 8 bases. CDR1 SGHAT and CDR2 FQNNGV come from the germline V gene. The CDR3 covers 15 residues. The CDR3 is CASSLEGGGTDTQYF. CDR3 nucleotide sequence: TGTGCCAGCAGCTTAGAGGGCGGGGGCACAGATACGCAGTATTTT.

This chain links TRBV12-2 with TRBJ1-3; TRBD1, as called in the table, went unchecked against the DNA. TRBV12-2 is a documented pseudogene. The length of the CDR3 is 17 residues. CDR3 nucleotide sequence: TGTGCAAGTCGCTTTAAGACAGGGGGGCTTTGGGGAAACACCATATATTTT. Its translation is CASRFKTGGLWGNTIYF.

The chain has TRBV7-2 and TRBJ2-1; TRBD2 agrees at 11 bases. With 1 base clipped from V and 0 bases from J, the junction kept 2 bases outside the gene matches. The germline gives CDR1 SGHTA, CDR2 FQGNSA. The CDR3 spans 17 residues. The CDR3 reads CASSLGGLADSYNEQFF. The CDR3 coding sequence is TGTGCCAGCAGCTTAGGGGGACTAGCGGACTCCTACAATGAGCAGTTCTTC.

The CDR3 region has the DNA TGTGCCATCAGTGAATGGACCGTGAACACTGAAGCTTTCTTT. As protein: CAISEWTVNTEAFF. The V gene is TRBV10-3, the J gene TRBJ1-1, with D unresolved. The CDR3 spans 14 residues. Germline loops: CDR1 ENHRY, CDR2 SYGVKD. Trimming removed 3 bases from V and 0 bases from J, with 8 bases in between.

This chain connects TRBV2 to TRBJ2-5, with D tentatively TRBD1 or TRBD2 (5 bases each). Trimming stripped 4 bases from V and 7 bases from J, with 19 bases between. The CDR3 is 15 amino acids. The germline V gene encodes CDR1 SNHLY and CDR2 FYNNEI. CDR3 nucleotide sequence: TGTGCCAGCAGTGGGGGCGGGCTTTTGGAGGTGACCCAGTACTTC. This gives the protein CASSGGGLLEVTQYF.

A single count supports this clone. The chain is built from TRBV27 and TRBJ2-1; possible D gene TRBD1, 5 bases. The germline V gene encodes CDR1 MNHEY and CDR2 SMNVEV (reference sequence). This CDR3 has 14 amino acids. This CDR3 is CLAARGLWGNEQFF. DNA of the CDR3: TGTCTCGCTGCTAGGGGTCTTTGGGGCAATGAGCAGTTCTTC.

This chain links TRBV4-3 with TRBJ1-3; D possibly corresponds to TRBD1 (5 bases). Germline lookup yields CDR1 LGHNA and CDR2 YSLEER. V lost 4 bases to trimming and J lost 0 bases, with 10 bases between them. This CDR3 contains 15 residues. The CDR3 reads CASSRDVYSGNTIYF. CDR3 DNA sequence: TGCGCCAGCAGCCGGGACGTTTACTCTGGAAACACCATATATTTT.

V is TRBV19 and J is TRBJ1-2; no definite D call. This CDR3 region has 14 residues. Trimming left V 4 bases short and J 4 bases short, with 13 bases between. Looked up from germline, CDR1 is LNHDA and CDR2 is SQIVND (reference sequence). As DNA, the CDR3 is TGTGCCAGTAGTAGGCGAGAAGGAGGCTATGGCTACACCTTC. This sequence encodes CASSRREGGYGYTF.